These T cell receptor beta chains were read from a single sample in a study of regulatory T cells in long-lasting Graves disease. TCRdb processed the multiplex PCR reads anew with MiXCR; each CDR3 protein has one entry. The sample carries 680,000 or so distinct CDR3 sequences, 15% to 20% recorded once. Another study also made use of these data, one on T cells in Graves' hyperthyroidism and ophthalmopathy.

The specimen was peripheral blood mononuclear cells (PBMCs), collected at new diagnosis, from a patient treated with antithyroid drugs. The receptors originated from a woman aged 30 to 39 with Graves disease. Both conserved end residues are trimmed from each CDR3.

V gene,J gene,CDR3 protein
TRBV5-1,TRBJ2-1,ASSPSAGADNEQF
TRBV27,TRBJ1-2,ASSPWSTGVGYT
TRBV9,TRBJ2-4,ASSVEPSLKNIQY
TRBV9,TRBJ2-1,ASSAAGTSALNEQF
TRBV28,TRBJ1-4,ASSRLLATNEKLF
TRBV12-3/TRBV12-4,TRBJ2-7,ASSLEQGLAGGPHEQY
TRBV19,TRBJ2-2,ASSIVGGNTGELF
TRBV30,TRBJ1-2,AWMDTSVYGYT
TRBV6-1,TRBJ2-2,ASSRRSNTGELF
TRBV7-9,TRBJ1-2,ASSPRTGVNYGYT
TRBV4-1,TRBJ2-7,ASSQEAVAGAFYEQY
TRBV7-6,TRBJ1-5,ASSLVAGGLGKPQH
TRBV7-9,TRBJ1-6,ASSYGDGFLHSPLH
TRBV30,TRBJ1-5,AWRRRDRGGYSNQPQH
TRBV4-2,TRBJ2-1,ASSQDREGGGEQF
TRBV3-1,TRBJ1-5,ASSPWTGNQPQH
TRBV20-1,TRBJ1-2,SAMDRVNYGYT
TRBV18,TRBJ2-7,ASSRRDGYYEQY
TRBV7-3,TRBJ2-1,ASSFGGGTNYNEQF
TRBV5-1,TRBJ2-7,ASSITGTDYEQY
TRBV7-9,TRBJ2-2,ASSPLRQTIGELF
TRBV27,TRBJ2-7,ASSLYREYEQY
TRBV30,TRBJ1-4,AWSARSRGEKLF
TRBV28,TRBJ2-3,ASSSPTSGVTDTQY
TRBV20-1,TRBJ2-2,SAEQSTKNTGELF
TRBV18,TRBJ2-6,ASSLTLQGASSGANVLT
TRBV6-1,TRBJ2-3,ASSALLGLGADTQY
TRBV19,TRBJ2-5,ASSGSGTGETQY
TRBV4-1,TRBJ2-1,ASSRRREERDEQF
TRBV9,TRBJ2-5,ASSGSKGLAGQETQY
TRBV9,TRBJ2-1,ASSARLASGGYEQF
TRBV30,TRBJ1-2,AWSPWDSTKSYGYT
TRBV7-2,TRBJ1-6,ASSLRRAGANNSPLH
TRBV7-9,TRBJ1-5,ASSLLNDQPQH
TRBV5-1,TRBJ2-7,ASSLQHQGAGGEQY
TRBV7-9,TRBJ1-4,ASTLTSTAATNEKLF
TRBV3-1,TRBJ2-1,ASSPFSDFNEQF
TRBV19,TRBJ2-2,ASGTSGRRNTGELF
TRBV4-1,TRBJ2-7,ASSQGQADSYEQY
TRBV19,TRBJ2-7,ASSRVGSREQY